This entry lists 25 T cell receptor beta chains sequenced from one sample in a study of blood T cell repertoires in COVID-19. This table comes from immunoSEQ multiplex PCR, and its TCRdb copy is limited to in-frame clones, with some not included. The sample includes approximately 150,000 clones, around 87% seen only once; the top ten take over 8.5%. Material: peripheral blood. These receptors all stem from a woman in her 50s with active or convalescent COVID-19.

The V and J genes are TRBV5-1 and TRBJ2-2; no reliable D call. Germline V gene data show CDR1 as SGHRS and CDR2 as YFSETQ. The CDR3 covers 13 residues. V lost 0 bases to trimming and J lost 5 bases, with 5 bases between them. CDR3 residues: CASSLGVTGELFF. The CDR3 nucleotides are TGCGCCAGCAGCTTGGGAGTTACCGGGGAGCTGTTTTTT.

This chain joins TRBV2 and TRBJ1-4; 11 nucleotides line up with TRBD1. Trimming cost V 7 bases and J 3 bases; bases outside gene matches: 10. Germline CDR1 reads SNHLY; CDR2 reads FYNNEI. The CDR3 totals 17 residues. CDR3 nucleotides: TGTGCCAGCACCCCGGGACAGGGGGGAGTACCTAATGAAAAACTGTTTTTT. Residues: CASTPGQGGVPNEKLFF.

J is TRBJ2-3 and V is TRBV5-4, with 8 bases matching TRBD2. The CDR3 extends over 14 amino acids. Germline loops: CDR1 SGHNT, CDR2 YYREEE (reference sequence). Germline trimming cut 0 bases from V and 3 bases from J; bases unmatched to any gene: 0. CDR3 coding DNA: TGTGCCAGCAGCTTGGGCGGGGGGACAGATACGCAGTATTTT. Protein sequence: CASSLGGGTDTQYF.

This chain links TRBV9 with TRBJ2-5; TRBD1 matches at 8 bases. Trimming cost V 2 bases and J 5 bases; bases outside gene matches: 8. The CDR3 is made up of 15 amino acids. CDR1 and CDR2 from the germline V gene are SGDLS and YYNGEE. The CDR3 is CASSVGTGPGETQYF. The CDR3, as DNA: TGTGCCAGCAGCGTTGGGACAGGCCCTGGGGAGACCCAGTACTTC.

The chain carries TRBV25-1 and TRBJ2-5; 10 positions match TRBD2. The CDR3 length is 14 residues. Trimming cost V 5 bases and J 4 bases; bases outside gene matches: 4. Germline-derived CDR1 and CDR2 are MGHDK and SYGVNS. CDR3 amino acids: CASSSGRVAETQYF. CDR3 sequence (DNA): TGTGCCAGCAGTAGCGGGAGGGTCGCAGAGACCCAGTACTTC.

The chain uses TRBV10-2 and TRBJ2-5; 8 positions match TRBD2. The CDR3 is made up of 14 amino acids. The germline V gene encodes CDR1 WSHSY and CDR2 SAAADI. After removal of 6 bases from V and 1 base from J, the junction contained 4 bases not matched to a gene. In DNA form, the CDR3 reads TGCGCCAGCAGGAAGCGGGAGCCCCAAGAGACCCAGTACTTC. This codes for CASRKREPQETQYF.

The rearrangement links TRBV7-9 to TRBJ1-6; D is ambiguous. The CDR3 spans 13 residues. The germline V and J ends were trimmed by 1 base and 10 bases, with 8 bases remaining between them. Looked up from germline, CDR1 is SEHNR and CDR2 is FQNEAQ (reference sequence). The CDR3 loop is CASSLELYSPLHF. The CDR3 DNA follows: TGTGCCAGCAGCTTAGAGCTCTACTCACCCCTCCACTTT.

This clone was recorded a few times. This sequence joins TRBV7-9 and TRBJ2-2; the D gene is possibly TRBD2 (7 bases). Per the germline V gene, CDR1 is SEHNR and CDR2 is FQNEAQ (reference sequence). CDR3 length: 16 amino acids. V was shortened by 3 bases and J by 6 bases, with 17 bases between the two germline ends. The CDR3 region has the DNA TGTGCCAGCAGCTTCTGGACGGGGGGCTCGGCCGGGGAGCTGTTTTTT. It codes for CASSFWTGGSAGELFF.

This chain uses TRBV2 with TRBJ2-4; TRBD1 aligns across 7 bases. Per the germline V gene, CDR1 is SNHLY and CDR2 is FYNNEI. The CDR3 length is 12 residues. V lost 4 bases and J lost 8; bases outside the gene matches: 2. The CDR3 protein is CASSGDSHIQYF. CDR3 bases: TGTGCCAGCAGTGGGGACAGCCACATTCAGTACTTC.

The chain combines TRBV5-1 with TRBJ2-1, with 11 positions matching TRBD2. Trimming at V came to 4 bases and at J to 5 bases, leaving 5 bases not matched to a gene. The CDR3 is 15 amino acids. CDR1 SGHRS and CDR2 YFSETQ come from the germline V gene. CDR3 nucleotide sequence: TGCGCCAGCAGCCCGGGACTAGCGGACAACAATGAGCAGTTCTTC. Residues: CASSPGLADNNEQFF.

The rearrangement links TRBV30 to TRBJ2-7; 8 bases are shared with TRBD1. CDR3 length: 12 amino acids. Per germline, CDR1 GTSNPN and CDR2 SVGIG (reference sequence). Trimming took 4 bases from V and 4 from J; bases not matched to a gene: 3. The CDR3 nucleotides read TGTGCCTGGAACCAGGGGGCTTACGAGCAGTACTTC. Residues: CAWNQGAYEQYF.

This clone was recorded a few times. The chain combines TRBV28 with TRBJ2-7, with TRBD2 identical over 12 bases. V shed 5 bases, J shed 6 bases, and the junction held 5 bases outside the gene matches. The length of the CDR3 is 14 residues. CDR1 is MDHEN and CDR2 is SYDVKM in the germline V gene. CDR3: CASSPGLAGSEQYF. CDR3 bases: TGTGCCAGCAGTCCCGGACTAGCGGGAAGCGAGCAGTACTTC.

The chain joins TRBV27 to TRBJ2-6, with TRBD2 matching over 14 bases. Germline CDR1 and CDR2: MNHEY and SMNVEV (reference sequence). The CDR3 consists of 19 residues. Losses at the gene ends were 2 bases for V and 3 bases for J; bases not matched to a gene: 6. The DNA of the CDR3 is TGTGCCAGCAGTTTACTTAGGGGACTAGCGGGAGATGGGGCCAACGTCCTGACTTTC. Protein: CASSLLRGLAGDGANVLTF.

The rearrangement uses TRBV7-9 and TRBJ2-7; TRBD1 might be the D (5 bases). The V and J ends lost 1 base and 4 bases respectively, with 17 bases between them. CDR1 SEHNR and CDR2 FQNEAQ come from the germline V gene (reference sequence). This CDR3 has 16 residues. The CDR3 loop is CASSLGRLGLRYEQYF. The CDR3 DNA sequence: TGTGCCAGCAGCTTAGGTCGTCTGGGGCTGAGATACGAGCAGTACTTC.

V and J are TRBV7-9 and TRBJ2-1, with D unclear. The CDR3 runs to 16 residues. V gave up 2 bases and J gave up 0 bases, with 11 bases separating them. Germline V gene sequence: CDR1 SEHNR, CDR2 FQNEAQ (reference sequence). The CDR3, as DNA: TGTGCCAGCAGCTTAAGCGAGACGAGCTCCTACAATGAGCAGTTCTTC. Amino acid sequence: CASSLSETSSYNEQFF. The variable domain in full, completed from reference TRBV7-9 and TRBJ2-1, reads DTGVSQNPRHKITKRGQNVTFRCDPISEHNRLYWYRQTLGQGPEFLTYFQNEAQLEKSRLLSDRFSAERPKGSFSTLEIQRTEQGDSAMYLCASSLSETSSYNEQFFGPGTRLTVL.

This chain uses TRBV4-1 with TRBJ2-1; 13 nucleotides line up with TRBD2. This CDR3 has 16 residues. The J segment lost 8 bases and the V segment lost 3 bases, leaving 7 bases of the junction unmatched. Germline CDR1 and CDR2: MGHRA and YSYEKL. The CDR3 loop is CASSHALAGGADEQFF. DNA for the CDR3: TGCGCCAGCAGCCATGCACTAGCGGGAGGGGCTGATGAGCAGTTCTTC.

The chain joins TRBV2 to TRBJ1-2; D gene ambiguous. Trimming pared 2 bases from V and 4 bases from J, leaving 14 bases between. The CDR3 runs to 15 residues. CDR1 SNHLY and CDR2 FYNNEI come from the germline V gene. In nucleotides, the CDR3 is TGTGCCAGCAGTGAACAGCAGGCGGGTACCTATGGCTACACCTTC. Translation: CASSEQQAGTYGYTF.

The chain is built from TRBV7-9 and TRBJ2-7, with 8 positions matching TRBD1. The CDR3 consists of 14 residues. V gave up 1 base and J gave up 2 bases; unmatched junction bases: 1. CDR1 is SEHNR and CDR2 is FQNEAQ in the germline V gene (reference sequence). CDR3 in amino acids: CASSLGQGTYEQYF. The CDR3 nucleotides are TGTGCCAGCAGCTTAGGACAGGGGACCTACGAGCAGTACTTC.

The V gene is TRBV2, the J gene TRBJ2-1, with a tentative D call TRBD1 (7 bases). Trimming shortened V by 8 bases and J by 7 bases, and 21 bases separated the two germline ends. The CDR3 consists of 15 residues. From germline, CDR1 is SNHLY and CDR2 FYNNEI. The CDR3 protein is CASLSFPGGSNEQFF. The CDR3 bases are TGTGCCAGCCTGAGCTTTCCAGGGGGGTCGAATGAGCAGTTCTTC.

The CDR3 sequence: CASSPPSYEQYF. In DNA, the CDR3 is TGTGCCAGCAGCCCTCCTTCCTACGAGCAGTACTTC. The chain joins TRBV7-8 to TRBJ2-7; D remains unclear. V was clipped by 5 bases and J by 1 base, with 6 bases between them. The germline V gene has CDR1 SGHVS and CDR2 FQNEAQ. The CDR3 spans 12 residues.

This clone appeared once. J is TRBJ1-6 and V is TRBV28; TRBD1 is a possible D gene (6 bases). Trimming cost V 5 bases and J 8 bases, with 19 bases left between them. Germline values: CDR1 MDHEN, CDR2 SYDVKM. This CDR3 has 16 residues. The CDR3: CASSPPRGTRDSPLHF. The CDR3 DNA sequence: TGTGCCAGCAGTCCCCCGAGAGGGACAAGGGATTCACCCCTCCACTTT. Complete variable domain (other parts from reference TRBV28 and TRBJ1-6): DVKVTQSSRYLVKRTGEKVFLECVQDMDHENMFWYRQDPGLGLRLIYFSYDVKMKEKGDIPEGYSVSREKKERFSLILESASTNQTSMYLCASSPPRGTRDSPLHFGNGTRLTVT.

The rearrangement uses TRBV5-1 and TRBJ1-2; 8 positions agree with TRBD1. Germline CDR1 and CDR2: SGHRS and YFSETQ. The CDR3 consists of 15 residues. The trim removed 0 bases at V and 7 bases at J, leaving 8 bases unmatched. In DNA form, the CDR3 reads TGCGCCAGCAGCTTGGACCAGGGGGCGCTTGGTGGCTACACCTTC. Translation: CASSLDQGALGGYTF.

The chain is built from TRBV12-3 or TRBV12-4 and TRBJ1-1; D remains ambiguous. Trimming took off 6 bases at V and 1 base at J, with 9 bases between the two ends. CDR3 size: 13 residues. This chain's CDR3 is CASSPRGNTEAFF. CDR3 nucleotides: TGTGCCAGCAGCCCCCGGGGGAACACTGAAGCTTTCTTT.

This clone was recorded once. The chain is built from TRBV6-5 and TRBJ1-2; tentative D call: TRBD1 (6 bases). CDR3 length equals 13 residues. CDR1 and CDR2 (germline): MNHEY, SVGAGI. V was pared by 9 bases and J by 0 bases, with 11 bases between. CDR3 in DNA: TGTGCCAGTGGAGGACAGACTAACTATGGCTACACCTTC. Amino acid sequence: CASGGQTNYGYTF.

This clone has only a few counts. This rearrangement joins TRBV7-3 to TRBJ1-1; 7 nucleotides match TRBD1. CDR1 SGHTA and CDR2 FQGTGA come from the germline V gene. V dropped 1 base and J dropped 7; count of bases not matched to a gene: 6. CDR3 length: 14 residues. CDR3 sequence (DNA): TGTGCCAGCAGCTTAAATACCCGGGACAGTGAAGCTTTCTTT. It specifies CASSLNTRDSEAFF.